Below, 14 T cell receptor beta chains from the same sample are listed, as sequenced in a study of T cells in Graves' hyperthyroidism and ophthalmopathy. The CDR3 regions of TCR beta were amplified from RNA transcripts. Carried out on the TCR CDR3, a first-round RT-PCR used the HTBI primer set. MiXCR, run by TCRdb on the multiplex PCR reads, gives a single entry per CDR3 protein. The sample contains about 530,000 distinct CDR3 sequences, roughly 18% of which appear only once. Specimen: blood. The receptor set was obtained from a woman under 30 with Graves' ophthalmopathy.

The rearrangement uses TRBV2 and TRBJ2-7; 7 bases are shared with TRBD1. The CDR3 runs to 14 residues. Looked up from germline, CDR1 is SNHLY and CDR2 is FYNNEI. After removal of 3 bases from V and 2 bases from J, the junction contained 4 bases not matched to a gene. The CDR3 bases are TGTGCCAGCAGTGATGGGACAGAGACCTACGAGCAGTACTTC. Protein: CASSDGTETYEQYF.

Many counts were recorded for this clonotype. The chain recombines TRBV12-3 or TRBV12-4 with TRBJ1-2; tentatively, D is TRBD1 (6 bases). V shed 5 bases and J shed 5 bases, with 12 bases lying between them. CDR3 length equals 13 residues. Here the CDR3 reads CASSRGQTYGYTF. For the CDR3, the DNA is TGTGCCAGCAGTCGCGGACAGACGTATGGCTACACCTTC.

This chain uses TRBV20-1 with TRBJ2-5; the D gene is possibly TRBD2 (5 bases). The V and J ends lost 3 bases and 5 bases respectively, with 16 bases between them. CDR3 length: 14 amino acids. Germline CDR1 and CDR2: DFQATT and SNEGSKA (reference sequence). The CDR3 bases are TGCAGTGCTAGTGAGGGTCTAGTTCGGGAGACCCAGTACTTC. Encoded protein: CSASEGLVRETQYF.

The chain has TRBV5-5 and TRBJ2-3; D is unclear. V lost 1 base and J 0 bases, leaving 9 bases between the germline ends. Germline V gives CDR1 SGHKS, CDR2 YYEKEE (reference sequence). This CDR3 is built from 15 residues. The CDR3 loop reads CASSLRDASTDTQYF. The CDR3 DNA reads as TGTGCCAGCAGCTTGAGAGACGCTAGCACAGATACGCAGTATTTT.

The V gene is TRBV10-3, the J gene TRBJ1-1; 9 bases are a match to TRBD1. Losses at the gene ends were 3 bases for V and 4 bases for J; bases not matched to a gene: 6. CDR3 length: 15 amino acids. Germline V gene data show CDR1 as ENHRY and CDR2 as SYGVKD. The CDR3 region has the DNA TGTGCCATCAGTGATGGGACAGGGTTGGGCACTGAAGCTTTCTTT. Translated: CAISDGTGLGTEAFF.

J is TRBJ2-5 and V is TRBV10-3; a weak D match, TRBD2 (5 bases). The V gene lost 6 bases and the J gene lost 4 bases, with 9 bases spanning the gap. Germline assignment: CDR1 ENHRY and CDR2 SYGVKD. The CDR3 runs 12 residues. The CDR3 DNA is TGTGCCATCAGGAGCGGTGGAGAGACCCAGTACTTC. It encodes CAIRSGGETQYF.

This clonotype was observed a handful of times. The gene calls are TRBV11-2 and TRBJ2-1; 7 bases match TRBD2. Losses at the gene ends were 8 bases for V and 3 bases for J; bases not matched to a gene: 10. Germline V gene sequence: CDR1 SGHAT, CDR2 FQNNGV. This CDR3 has 15 residues. The CDR3 DNA sequence: TGTGCCAGCGGGGGGGTGGAGGACAACTACAATGAGCAGTTCTTC. Translating gives CASGGVEDNYNEQFF.

This clonotype was detected many times. The chain has TRBV28 and TRBJ1-1, with a weak D call TRBD1 (5 bases). Germline V gene data show CDR1 as MDHEN and CDR2 as SYDVKM. This CDR3 comprises 14 residues. V lost 7 bases, J lost 4 bases, and 16 bases lay in between. The CDR3 nucleotides read TGTGCCAGCATAGGGGTAGGACGAGGCACTGAAGCTTTCTTT. It specifies CASIGVGRGTEAFF.

This clonotype was seen more than once but under ten times. One junction end does not reproduce the germline sequence, and a read error may be involved. The V call is TRBV6-1, the J call TRBJ2-3; a weak D match, TRBD2 (7 bases). The CDR3 runs 14 residues. Germline V gives CDR1 MNHNS, CDR2 SASEGT. The CDR3 DNA reads TGTGCCAGCAGTGAATACGGGGGGCCAGAGACGCAGTATTTT. Residues: CASSEYGGPETQYF.

This clonotype was counted many times. The chain joins TRBV12-3 or TRBV12-4 to TRBJ2-1; 7 bases are shared with TRBD2. The CDR3 is made up of 13 amino acids. Trimming at V came to 7 bases and at J to 7 bases, leaving 7 bases not matched to a gene. The CDR3 loop is CASMGPAGNEQFF. CDR3 DNA sequence: TGTGCCAGCATGGGACCAGCGGGGAATGAGCAGTTCTTC.

The rearrangement joins TRBV25-1 to TRBJ2-5, with D hard to call. Deletions cut 2 bases from V and 3 bases from J, with 13 bases between. The CDR3 has 15 amino acids. Germline values: CDR1 MGHDK, CDR2 SYGVNS. The CDR3 loop is CASSEHFMGEETQYF. The CDR3 DNA reads as TGTGCCAGCAGTGAACACTTCATGGGCGAAGAGACCCAGTACTTC.

This clonotype has at least ten counts. This chain joins TRBV5-1 and TRBJ2-3; 8 bases are shared with TRBD2. The CDR3 is 17 amino acids. The junction had 15 bases not matched to a gene; V was cut back by 5 bases and J by 4 bases. Germline V lookup: CDR1 SGHRS, CDR2 YFSETQ. The CDR3 coding sequence is TGCGCCAGCAGTCAACTCCCGGGGGGGGGCGCCGCAGATACGCAGTATTTT. It codes for CASSQLPGGGAADTQYF.

J is TRBJ2-6 and V is TRBV5-1; no definite D call. CDR1 and CDR2 from the germline V gene are SGHRS and YFSETQ. V was pared by 4 bases and J by 0 bases, with 20 bases between. CDR3 size: 19 residues. The CDR3 reads CASSPPWTASFSGANVLTF. The DNA for the CDR3 is TGCGCCAGCAGCCCACCTTGGACGGCCAGCTTCTCTGGGGCCAACGTCCTGACTTTC.

This clonotype was detected ten times or more. CDR3 nucleotide sequence: TGTGCCAGCAGTCTGCTCACAGGGTCCACTAATCAGCCCCAGCATTTT. Amino acid sequence: CASSLLTGSTNQPQHF. The chain has TRBV28 and TRBJ1-5, with D tentatively TRBD1 (6 bases). The CDR3 has 16 amino acids. The V and J ends lost 5 bases and 4 bases respectively, with 18 bases between them. CDR1 MDHEN and CDR2 SYDVKM come from the germline V gene.